These 14 T cell receptor beta chains originate from one sample sequenced in a study of beta chain features in type 1 diabetes. Every bit of the isolated RNA underwent reverse transcription, so sequencing read expressed TCRB transcripts. The table came from immunoSEQ multiplex PCR; TCRdb's copy has only in-frame clones and leaves some out. The data show hundreds of thousands of clones, roughly 12% seen once. The sequencing sample was made of naive CD4+ T cells from blood. All receptors come from a man aged 18 to 35 in good health.

This chain joins TRBV12-5 and TRBJ2-1; 16 bases fit TRBD2. Trimming at V came to 5 bases and at J to 6 bases, leaving 4 bases not matched to a gene. The germline V gene has CDR1 LGHNT and CDR2 FRNRAP. The CDR3 is 16 residues long. CDR3 residues: CASGPGTSGRANEQFF. The DNA for the CDR3 is TGTGCTAGTGGTCCCGGGACTAGCGGGAGGGCCAATGAGCAGTTCTTC.

V gene TRBV5-8 combines with J gene TRBJ1-6; a possible D gene is TRBD1 (5 bases). The CDR3 has 15 residues. Germline assignment: CDR1 SGHTS and CDR2 YDEGEE. Trimming took 0 bases from V and 8 from J, leaving 12 bases between them. The chain's CDR3 is CASSLAGTGDSPLHF. The CDR3 nucleotides read TGTGCCAGCAGCTTGGCCGGGACGGGGGATTCACCCCTCCACTTT.

The chain recombines TRBV28 with TRBJ2-2; a weak D match, TRBD1 (5 bases). CDR1 and CDR2 (germline): MDHEN, SYDVKM. Trimming cost V 3 bases and J 6 bases, with 17 bases left between them. The CDR3 totals 16 residues. CDR3 in DNA: TGTGCCAGCAGTTTCATTGGTCAGGGTTTGTCCGGGGAGCTGTTTTTT. Protein: CASSFIGQGLSGELFF.

In its sample, this clone was seen a few times. The chain is built from TRBV7-9 and TRBJ1-2; possibly TRBD1 for D (5 bases). V lost 0 bases and J 2 bases, leaving 10 bases between the germline ends. Per germline, CDR1 SEHNR and CDR2 FQNEAQ (reference sequence). This CDR3 spans 15 amino acids. The CDR3 here is CASSLAGGRNYGYTF. The CDR3 DNA reads TGTGCCAGCAGCTTAGCGGGGGGACGCAACTATGGCTACACCTTC.

This clone showed up just a few times. V and J are TRBV6-4 and TRBJ1-2; D possibly corresponds to TRBD1 (5 bases). Between the trimmed V and J ends, which lost 2 bases and 4 bases, there was a span of 5 bases. This CDR3 is built from 12 residues. CDR1 is MRHNA, CDR2 SNTAGT, per germline. The CDR3 loop is CASSDRGYGYTF. CDR3 nucleotide sequence: TGTGCCAGCAGTGACAGGGGCTATGGCTACACCTTC.

The CDR3, as DNA: TGTGCCACCTGGGGACAGGAGGGTTCACCCCTCCACTTT. Amino acids: CATWGQEGSPLHF. The rearrangement uses TRBV28 and TRBJ1-6; 8 nucleotides agree with TRBD1. The CDR3 covers 13 residues. Germline CDR1 reads MDHEN; CDR2 reads SYDVKM. Unmatched junction bases numbered 8, after V lost 10 bases and J lost 9 bases.

In its sample, this clone was seen a few times. This chain uses TRBV28 with TRBJ1-2; unclear D gene. V dropped 7 bases and J dropped 6 bases, with 21 bases sitting between them. CDR3 length: 15 amino acids. The germline gives CDR1 MDHEN, CDR2 SYDVKM. CDR3 amino acids: CASTFKRGYAHGYTF. The CDR3 nucleotides read TGTGCCAGCACCTTCAAACGGGGATACGCTCATGGCTACACCTTC.

This clone was counted only a few times. The chain is built from TRBV5-1 and TRBJ2-6, with 10 positions matching TRBD1. The germline V gene encodes CDR1 SGHRS and CDR2 YFSETQ. CDR3 size: 18 residues. Trimming cost V 0 bases and J 0 bases; bases outside gene matches: 3. CDR3 in amino acids: CASSLGGQGNSGANVLTF. CDR3 DNA sequence: TGCGCCAGCAGCTTGGGGGGACAGGGGAACTCTGGGGCCAACGTCCTGACTTTC.

This clone was detected a few times. The V call is TRBV9, the J call TRBJ1-5; no reliable D call. Looked up from germline, CDR1 is SGDLS and CDR2 is YYNGEE. The ends were cut back, 0 bases at V and 2 bases at J, with 9 bases in the middle. This CDR3 has 15 residues. The CDR3 loop is CASSVDQARNQPQHF. CDR3 coding DNA: TGTGCCAGCAGCGTAGACCAGGCCCGCAATCAGCCCCAGCATTTT.

This clone has only a few counts. The V and J genes are TRBV5-4 and TRBJ1-2; D is perhaps TRBD1 (5 bases). The CDR3 loop spans 14 amino acids. V lost 4 bases to trimming and J lost 7 bases, with 17 bases between them. The V gene's germline CDR1 is SGHNT and CDR2 YYREEE (reference sequence). The CDR3 sequence is CASSRKLTGGGYTF. Written as DNA, the CDR3 is TGTGCCAGCAGCCGAAAACTAACGGGGGGTGGCTACACCTTC.

The chain has TRBV7-2 and TRBJ2-5; TRBD2 aligns across 8 bases. The V segment lost 1 base and the J segment 8 bases; nucleotides outside the gene matches: 6. This CDR3 is built from 14 residues. The germline V gene has CDR1 SGHTA and CDR2 FQGNSA. The CDR3 loop is CASSLVGLASTQYF. The CDR3 nucleotides are TGTGCCAGCAGCTTAGTAGGACTAGCTTCTACCCAGTACTTC.

This clone was found a few times. The chain uses TRBV6-1 and TRBJ2-7; TRBD1 agrees at 8 bases. V trimming: 6 bases; J trimming: 3 bases; junction bases outside the gene matches: 10. Germline CDR1 and CDR2: MNHNS and SASEGT. CDR3 length: 15 amino acids. CDR3 nucleotide sequence: TGTGCCAGCAGAGCTACCGGGACAGGCTTCTACGAGCAGTACTTC. It specifies CASRATGTGFYEQYF.

The table lists this clone with a few counts. Other DNA sequences in the sample encode the same CDR3. The chain links TRBV30 to TRBJ1-5; D ambiguous. V was cut by 2 bases and J by 1 base, with 6 bases left in between. This CDR3 contains 13 residues. Looked up from germline, CDR1 is GTSNPN and CDR2 is SVGIG (reference sequence). CDR3 in amino acids: CAWSRSSNQPQHF. Here the CDR3 DNA reads TGTGCCTGGAGTCGGAGCAGCAATCAGCCCCAGCATTTT.

The CDR3, as DNA: TGTGCCAGCAGTGCCCAGACTGGGAGGCAAGAGACCCAGTACTTC. This encodes CASSAQTGRQETQYF. This chain links TRBV6-5 with TRBJ2-5; D perhaps matches TRBD2 (6 bases). V shed 5 bases and J shed 2 bases, with 15 bases lying between them. The germline V gene has CDR1 MNHEY and CDR2 SVGAGI. The CDR3 covers 15 residues.